Listed here is a single T cell receptor (beta chain). Antigen unknown. The length of the CDR3 is 15 residues. Germline-derived CDR1 and CDR2 are MNHNS and SASEGT. V shed 8 bases and J shed 3 bases, with 19 bases lying between them. The record originates from a study of shared clonotypes between healthy human individuals. Overall study results and limits: Roughly 5% was the fraction of naive CD4 clonotypes found shared across a handful of donors. An expected dependence of interdonor clonotype sharing on sequencing depth was noted.

Naive CD8 cells were CD45RO-negative, positively selected for CCR7, excluding terminally differentiated effector memory CD45RA+ cells. Execution of the assay was at deep level. Sequenced by immunoSEQ multiplex PCR; TCRdb stores in-frame clones only, minus some. The profile shows hundreds of thousands of clones, 95% to 98% of them singletons. This sequence was found in a man aged 25-45 years in good health. V is TRBV6-1 and J is TRBJ1-1; the D is unclear. The sample comprised naive CD8+ T cells sorted from blood. The CDR3 region has the DNA TGTGCCAGCGAAAGGGCCCGGCCATCCGACACTGAAGCTTTCTTT. Translating it yields CASERARPSDTEAFF.